The entry below describes one TCR beta chain. Its antigen is not known. Assay used: immunoSEQ multiplex PCR; TCRdb lists only in-frame clones, some missing. The table has more than 90,000 clones, around nine tenths seen once; the top ten hold 15% to 20%. Second doses that came at about 4 or about 12 weeks were put together. This specimen comes from a study of T cell responses to AZD1222 COVID-19 vaccine. The ends were cut back, 0 bases at V and 0 bases at J, with 11 bases in the middle. The CDR3 runs 16 residues. The germline V gene encodes CDR1 MNHNS and CDR2 SASEGT. General study points: Repertoires were sampled only after the peak T cell response. Seropositivity was recorded at baseline in only 6 or 7 AZD1222 recipients. Donors, mostly white British, included more females; clonal diversity was possibly underestimated.

This TCR derives from an adult who received the AZD1222 COVID-19 vaccine. The rearrangement joins TRBV6-1 to TRBJ1-2; no clear D gene. The sequencing here drew on peripheral blood, taken 28 days after the second AZD1222 dose. This CDR3 reads CASSEALVITNYGYTF. The CDR3 DNA reads as TGTGCCAGCAGTGAAGCGTTGGTCATAACTAACTATGGCTACACCTTC.